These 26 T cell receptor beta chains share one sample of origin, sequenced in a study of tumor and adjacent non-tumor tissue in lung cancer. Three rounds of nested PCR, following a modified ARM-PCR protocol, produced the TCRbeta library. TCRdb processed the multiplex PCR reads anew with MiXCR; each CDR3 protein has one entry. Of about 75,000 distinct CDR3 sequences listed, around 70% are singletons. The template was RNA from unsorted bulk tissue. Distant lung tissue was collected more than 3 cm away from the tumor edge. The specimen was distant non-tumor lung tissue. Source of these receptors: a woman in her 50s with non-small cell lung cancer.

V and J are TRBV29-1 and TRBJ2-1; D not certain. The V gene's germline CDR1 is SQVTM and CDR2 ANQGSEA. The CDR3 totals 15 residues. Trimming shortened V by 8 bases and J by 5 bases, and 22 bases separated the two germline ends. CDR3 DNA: TGCAGCATTGGACCCGTGCGAACATTAAACAATGAGCAGTTCTTC. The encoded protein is CSIGPVRTLNNEQFF.

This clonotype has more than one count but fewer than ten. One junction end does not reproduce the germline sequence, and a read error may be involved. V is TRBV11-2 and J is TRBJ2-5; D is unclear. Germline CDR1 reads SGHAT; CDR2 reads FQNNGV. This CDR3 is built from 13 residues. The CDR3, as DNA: TGTACCAGCAGCTTAGATCGTCAAGAGGCCCAGTACTTC. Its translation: CTSSLDRQEAQYF.

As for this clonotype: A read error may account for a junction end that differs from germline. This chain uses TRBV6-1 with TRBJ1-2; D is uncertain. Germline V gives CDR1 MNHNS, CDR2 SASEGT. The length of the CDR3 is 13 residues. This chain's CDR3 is CASGREQLYGYTF. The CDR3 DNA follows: TGTGCCAGCGGCCGGGAACAACTCTATGGCTACACTTTC.

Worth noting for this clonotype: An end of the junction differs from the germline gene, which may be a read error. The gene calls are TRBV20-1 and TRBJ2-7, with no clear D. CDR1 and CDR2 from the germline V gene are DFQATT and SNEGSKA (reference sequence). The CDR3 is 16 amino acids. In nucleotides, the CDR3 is TGCAGTGTTAGAGATATCGGAGAGAGTTGGAACTACGAGCAGTACTTC. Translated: CSVRDIGESWNYEQYF.

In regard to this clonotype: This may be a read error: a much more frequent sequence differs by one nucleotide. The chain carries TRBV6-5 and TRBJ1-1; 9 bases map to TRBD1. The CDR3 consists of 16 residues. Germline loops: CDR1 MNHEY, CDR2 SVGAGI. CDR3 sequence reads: CASCYSGTGTNTEAFF. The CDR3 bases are TGTGCCAGCTGTTACTCGGGGACAGGGACGAACACTGAAGCTTTCTTT.

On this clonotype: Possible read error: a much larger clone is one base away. The CDR3 nucleotides are TGTGCCAGAAGCCGACGAGGAATGGACCTTCAGTACTTC. It is translated as CARSRRGMDLQYF. V is TRBV12-3 or TRBV12-4 and J is TRBJ2-7; D call uncertain. The CDR3 covers 13 residues. The V gene lost 9 bases and the J gene lost 10 bases, with 22 bases spanning the gap.

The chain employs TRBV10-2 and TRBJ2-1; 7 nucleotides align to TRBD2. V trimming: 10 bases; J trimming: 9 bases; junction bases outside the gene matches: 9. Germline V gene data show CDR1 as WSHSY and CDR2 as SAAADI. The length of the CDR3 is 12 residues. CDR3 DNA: TGCGCCAACTGGGAGGGGCAGGGTGAGCAGTTCTTC. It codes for CANWEGQGEQFF.

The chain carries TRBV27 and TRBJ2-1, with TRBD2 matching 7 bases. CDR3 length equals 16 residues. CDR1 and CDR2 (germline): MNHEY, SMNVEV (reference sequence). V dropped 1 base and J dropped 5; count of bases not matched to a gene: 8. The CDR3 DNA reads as TGTGCCAGCAGTTTATGGGAGGGCTCTCGTCACAATGAGCAGTTCTTC. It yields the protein CASSLWEGSRHNEQFF.

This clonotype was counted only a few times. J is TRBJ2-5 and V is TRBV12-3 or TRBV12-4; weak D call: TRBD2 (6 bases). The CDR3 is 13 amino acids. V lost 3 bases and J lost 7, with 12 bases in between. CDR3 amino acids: CASSLSPGGTQYF. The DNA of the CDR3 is TGTGCCAGCAGTTTGTCTCCCGGGGGGACCCAGTACTTC.

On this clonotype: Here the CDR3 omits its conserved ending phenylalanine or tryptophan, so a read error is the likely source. The CDR3 nucleotides read TGCGCCAGCAGCCAGGCCCCGGGACAGGAGGTTGGCGAGCAGTTCCTC. This translates into CASSQAPGQEVGEQFL. The chain recombines TRBV4-1 with TRBJ2-1, with 8 positions matching TRBD1. There are 16 residues in the CDR3. Germline V gene data show CDR1 as MGHRA and CDR2 as YSYEKL. V gave up 3 bases and J gave up 10 bases; unmatched junction bases: 14.

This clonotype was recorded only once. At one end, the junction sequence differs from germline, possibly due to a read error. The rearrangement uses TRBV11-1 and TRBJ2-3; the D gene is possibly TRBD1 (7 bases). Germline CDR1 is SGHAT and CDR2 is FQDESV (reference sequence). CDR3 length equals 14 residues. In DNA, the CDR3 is TGTGCCAGTAGCTTAGCGGCCGGGACAGATACGCAGTGTTTT. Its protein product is CASSLAAGTDTQCF.

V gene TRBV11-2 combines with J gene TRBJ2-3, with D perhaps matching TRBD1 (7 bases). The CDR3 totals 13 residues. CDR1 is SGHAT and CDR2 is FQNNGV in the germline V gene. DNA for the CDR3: TGTGACATCAACGGAGGGGGCGCAGATACGCAGTATTTT. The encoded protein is CDINGGGADTQYF.

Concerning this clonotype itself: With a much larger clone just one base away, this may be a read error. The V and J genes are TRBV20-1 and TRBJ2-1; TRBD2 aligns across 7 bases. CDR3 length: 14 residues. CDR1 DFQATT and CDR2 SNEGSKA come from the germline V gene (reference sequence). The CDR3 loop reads CSASGGSTRNEQLF. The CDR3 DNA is TGCAGTGCTAGCGGCGGGAGTACGCGCAATGAGCAGTTATTC.

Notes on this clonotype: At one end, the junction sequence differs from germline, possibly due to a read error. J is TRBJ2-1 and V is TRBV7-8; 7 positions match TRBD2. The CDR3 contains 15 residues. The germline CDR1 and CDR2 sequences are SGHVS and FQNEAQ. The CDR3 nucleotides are TGTGCCAGCGGCTTAGGTTGGGGCGGGGAGGGCGAGCAGTTCTTC. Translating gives CASGLGWGGEGEQFF.

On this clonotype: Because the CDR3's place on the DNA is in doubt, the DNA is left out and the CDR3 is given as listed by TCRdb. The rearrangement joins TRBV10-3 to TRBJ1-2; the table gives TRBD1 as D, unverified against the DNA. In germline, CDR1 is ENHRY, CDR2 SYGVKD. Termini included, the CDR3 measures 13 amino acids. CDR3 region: CAFRDRVPYGCTF.

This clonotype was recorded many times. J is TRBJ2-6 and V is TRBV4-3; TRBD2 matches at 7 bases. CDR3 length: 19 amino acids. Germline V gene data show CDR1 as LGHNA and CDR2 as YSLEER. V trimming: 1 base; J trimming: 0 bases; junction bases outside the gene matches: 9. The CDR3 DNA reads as TGCGCCAGCAGCCAAGGTTCTAGCGGATACCTCTCTGGGGCCAACGTCCTGACTTTC. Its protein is CASSQGSSGYLSGANVLTF.

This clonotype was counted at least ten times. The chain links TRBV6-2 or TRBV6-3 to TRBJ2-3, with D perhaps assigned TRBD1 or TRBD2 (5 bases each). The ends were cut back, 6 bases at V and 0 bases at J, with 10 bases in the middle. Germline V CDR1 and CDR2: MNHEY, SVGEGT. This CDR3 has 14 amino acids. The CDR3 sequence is CASRGVESTDTQYF. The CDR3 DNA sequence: TGTGCCAGCAGGGGGGTAGAGAGCACAGATACGCAGTATTTT.

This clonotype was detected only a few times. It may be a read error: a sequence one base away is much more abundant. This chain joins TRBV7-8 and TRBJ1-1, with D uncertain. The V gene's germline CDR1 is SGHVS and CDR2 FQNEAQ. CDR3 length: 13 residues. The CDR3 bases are TGTGTCAGCAAAAAGCACGAAGTCTCTGAAGCTTTCTTT. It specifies CVSKKHEVSEAFF.

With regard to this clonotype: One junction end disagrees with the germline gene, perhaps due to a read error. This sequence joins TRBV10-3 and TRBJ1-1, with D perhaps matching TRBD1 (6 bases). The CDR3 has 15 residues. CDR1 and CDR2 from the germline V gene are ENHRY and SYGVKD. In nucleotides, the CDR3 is TGTACCATCAGCACTCCGGGACAAGGGAACACTGAAGTTTTCTTT. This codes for CTISTPGQGNTEVFF.

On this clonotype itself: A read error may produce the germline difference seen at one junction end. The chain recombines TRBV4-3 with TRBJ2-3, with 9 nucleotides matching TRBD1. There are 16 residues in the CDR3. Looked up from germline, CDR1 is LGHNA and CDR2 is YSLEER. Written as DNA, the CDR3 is TGCTCCAGTTGCCAAGAATGGACAGGGGGCACAGATACGCAGTATTTT. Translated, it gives CSSCQEWTGGTDTQYF.

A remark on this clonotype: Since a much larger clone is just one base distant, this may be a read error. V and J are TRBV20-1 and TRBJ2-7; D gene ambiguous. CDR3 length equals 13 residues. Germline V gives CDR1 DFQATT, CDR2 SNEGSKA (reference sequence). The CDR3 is CIARDDRSYEQYF. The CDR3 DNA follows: TGCATTGCTAGAGACGACCGCTCCTACGAGCAGTACTTC.

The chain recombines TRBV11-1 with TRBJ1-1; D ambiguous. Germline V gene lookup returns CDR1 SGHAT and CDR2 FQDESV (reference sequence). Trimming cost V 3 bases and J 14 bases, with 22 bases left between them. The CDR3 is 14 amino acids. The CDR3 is CASSLKELNNGAFF. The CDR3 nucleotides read TGTGCCAGCAGCTTGAAGGAGTTGAACAATGGAGCGTTCTTT.

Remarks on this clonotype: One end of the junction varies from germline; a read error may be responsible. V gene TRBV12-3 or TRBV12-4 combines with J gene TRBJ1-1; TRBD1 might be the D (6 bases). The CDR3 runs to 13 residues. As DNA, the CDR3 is TGTGCCACCCAAAATTTTGGGGGCGCTGAAGCTTCCTTT. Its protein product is CATQNFGGAEASF.

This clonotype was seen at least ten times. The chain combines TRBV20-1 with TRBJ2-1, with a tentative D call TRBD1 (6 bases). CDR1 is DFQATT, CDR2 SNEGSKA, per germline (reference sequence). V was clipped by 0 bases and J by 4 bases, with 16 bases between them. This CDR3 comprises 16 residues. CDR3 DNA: TGCAGTGCTAGAGATCTACCACAGGGAAAGTACAATGAGCAGTTCTTC. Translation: CSARDLPQGKYNEQFF.

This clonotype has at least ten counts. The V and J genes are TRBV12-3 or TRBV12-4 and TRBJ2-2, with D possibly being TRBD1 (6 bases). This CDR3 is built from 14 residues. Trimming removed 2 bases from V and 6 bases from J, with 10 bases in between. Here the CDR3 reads CASSLQGKSGELFF. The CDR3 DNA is TGTGCCAGCAGTTTACAGGGGAAATCCGGGGAGCTGTTTTTT.

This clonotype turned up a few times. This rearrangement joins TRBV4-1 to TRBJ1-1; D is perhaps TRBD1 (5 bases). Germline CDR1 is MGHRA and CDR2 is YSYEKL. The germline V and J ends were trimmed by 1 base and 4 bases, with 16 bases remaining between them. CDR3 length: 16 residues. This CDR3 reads CASSQGFYRLGTEAFF. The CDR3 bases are TGCGCCAGCAGCCAAGGTTTCTACAGGCTCGGCACTGAAGCTTTCTTT.